This TCR beta chain is drawn from a study of cytomegalovirus exposure and HLA in healthy donors. Overall study findings and caveats: When a later analysis compared HLA-associated TCR beta chains with equally common others, the HLA-associated chains turned out to be more clonally expanded and to have lower generation probabilities. Later analysis associated a missense DCLRE1C variant with TCR beta V- and J-gene trimming. When presence/absence was analysed, sequencing depth was taken to be roughly uniform across donors. Later findings reportedly placed an Asian-associated ancestry cluster below the approximately 650-donor mean for N-insertions.

V was pared by 1 base and J by 4 bases, with 6 bases of the junction left unmatched. This CDR3 has 16 residues. Germline lookup yields CDR1 LGHNA and CDR2 YNFKEQ. The PCR employed 60 Vbeta primers together with 13 Jbeta primers. Measured with immunoSEQ multiplex PCR; TCRdb has only the in-frame clones, and not every one. The sample records approximately 120,000 clones, around 80% being singletons. As for this clone: Its antigen is unknown.

The specimen sequenced was PBMCs. This sequence originates from a man aged 25-45 years in good health and CMV-seropositive. The chain couples TRBV4-2 to TRBJ1-5; 8 bases fit TRBD1. CDR3 sequence reads: CASSQGQGRGNQPQHF. CDR3 DNA: TGTGCCAGCAGCCAAGGACAGGGGCGGGGAAATCAGCCCCAGCATTTT.